Detailed here is one T cell receptor beta chain. Its antigen remains unidentified. The data originate from a study of shared clonotypes between healthy human individuals. Study context: Three plates each covered CD4 naive and memory; CD8 naive two, CD8 memory one. Findings of the study overall: Depth was large, yet rarefaction showed that sorted-subset sequencing was incomplete. Represented diversity (both genetic and exposure-history) was limited by the small number of donors.

Some clones are missing from TCRdb's copy, which holds only in-frame ones; the method was immunoSEQ multiplex PCR. The repertoire has fewer than 1.8 million clones, 98% to 99% of them found once; the top ten carry about 0.4%. Trimming shortened V by 4 bases and J by 7 bases, and 16 bases separated the two germline ends. The CDR3 runs to 14 residues. Germline V gene data show CDR1 as SQVTM and CDR2 as ANQGSEA. The sequenced sample was naive CD4+ T cells sorted from blood. The sample's subset: CD45RA+ positively selected. This sequence originates from a man younger than 45 in good health. This rearrangement joins TRBV29-1 to TRBJ2-2; D could derive from TRBD1 or TRBD2 (5 bases each). CDR3 region: CSVGDLLGYGELFF. CDR3 sequence (DNA): TGCAGCGTTGGGGACCTCTTGGGGTACGGGGAGCTGTTTTTT.